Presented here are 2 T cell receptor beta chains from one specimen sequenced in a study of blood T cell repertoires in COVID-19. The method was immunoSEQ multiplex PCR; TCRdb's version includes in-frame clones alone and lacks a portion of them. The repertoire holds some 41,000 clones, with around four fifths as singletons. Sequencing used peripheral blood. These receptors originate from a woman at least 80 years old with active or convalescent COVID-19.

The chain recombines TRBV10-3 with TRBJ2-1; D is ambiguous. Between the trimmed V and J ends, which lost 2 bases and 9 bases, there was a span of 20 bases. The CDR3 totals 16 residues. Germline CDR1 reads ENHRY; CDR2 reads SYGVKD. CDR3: CAISEVREPPWSEQFF. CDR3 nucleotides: TGTGCCATCAGTGAGGTTCGAGAACCCCCCTGGAGTGAGCAGTTCTTC.

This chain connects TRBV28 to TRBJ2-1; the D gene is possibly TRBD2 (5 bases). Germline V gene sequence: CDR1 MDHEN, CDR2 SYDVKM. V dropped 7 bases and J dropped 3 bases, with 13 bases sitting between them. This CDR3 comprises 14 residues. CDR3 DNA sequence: TGTGCCAGCACGGTCGGTAGCGACTACAATGAGCAGTTCTTC. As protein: CASTVGSDYNEQFF.